This T cell receptor (beta chain) was observed in a study of cytomegalovirus exposure and HLA in healthy donors. The study, taken as a whole, reports: A classifier reportedly called cytomegalovirus status with high sensitivity and specificity. A missense variant in DCLRE1C was later tied to TCR beta V- and J-gene trimming. Cytomegalovirus-associated status was assigned to about 150 TCR beta chains. Relative to the roughly 700-donor mean, N-insertions were reportedly fewer in an Asian-associated ancestry cluster in a later analysis.

The CDR3 loop spans 14 amino acids. Trimming pared 7 bases from V and 5 bases from J, leaving 15 bases between. Germline V lookup: CDR1 MDHEN, CDR2 SYDVKM. For this clone: Its specificity is not known.

With 60 Vbeta and 13 Jbeta primers, the PCR was carried out. The table came from immunoSEQ multiplex PCR; TCRdb's copy has only in-frame clones and leaves some out. The sample consists of fewer than 110,000 clones, around four fifths of them appearing once. The receptor comes from a man aged 25-45 years in good health and CMV-seronegative. The sequenced sample was PBMCs. The chain recombines TRBV28 with TRBJ1-5; weak D call: TRBD1 (6 bases). CDR3 DNA sequence: TGTGCCAGCAACAAGGGGGACCGAGATCAGCCCCAGCATTTT. Amino acids: CASNKGDRDQPQHF.